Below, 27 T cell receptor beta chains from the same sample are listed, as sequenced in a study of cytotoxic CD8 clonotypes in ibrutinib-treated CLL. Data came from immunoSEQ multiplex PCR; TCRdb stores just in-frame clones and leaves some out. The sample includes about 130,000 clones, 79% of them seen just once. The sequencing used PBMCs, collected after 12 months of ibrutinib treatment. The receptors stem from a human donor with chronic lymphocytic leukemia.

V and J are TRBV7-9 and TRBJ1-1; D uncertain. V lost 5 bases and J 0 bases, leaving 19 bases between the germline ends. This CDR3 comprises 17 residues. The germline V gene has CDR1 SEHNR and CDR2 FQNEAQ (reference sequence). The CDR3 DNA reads TGTGCCAGCAGCACCCTTGCTTGGGGAAACATGAACACTGAAGCTTTCTTT. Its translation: CASSTLAWGNMNTEAFF.

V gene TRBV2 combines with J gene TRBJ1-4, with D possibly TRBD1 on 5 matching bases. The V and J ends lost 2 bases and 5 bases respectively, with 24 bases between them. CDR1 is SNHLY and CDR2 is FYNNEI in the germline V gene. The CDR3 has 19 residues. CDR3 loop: CASSEIVPGTQARNEKLFF. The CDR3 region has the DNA TGTGCCAGCAGTGAAATCGTGCCCGGGACTCAGGCTCGGAATGAAAAACTGTTTTTT.

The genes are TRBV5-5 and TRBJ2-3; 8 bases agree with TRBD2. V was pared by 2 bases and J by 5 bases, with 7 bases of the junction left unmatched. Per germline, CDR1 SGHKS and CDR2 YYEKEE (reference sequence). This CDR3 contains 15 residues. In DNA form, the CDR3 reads TGTGCCAGCAGCTTCCGACTAGCGACTGGAGATACGCAGTATTTT. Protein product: CASSFRLATGDTQYF.

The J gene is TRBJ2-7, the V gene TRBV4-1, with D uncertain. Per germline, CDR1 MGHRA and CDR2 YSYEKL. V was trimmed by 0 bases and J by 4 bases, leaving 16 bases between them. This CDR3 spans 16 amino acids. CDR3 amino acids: CASSQEMDPRTYEQYF. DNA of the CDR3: TGCGCCAGCAGCCAAGAGATGGACCCTCGAACTTACGAGCAGTACTTC.

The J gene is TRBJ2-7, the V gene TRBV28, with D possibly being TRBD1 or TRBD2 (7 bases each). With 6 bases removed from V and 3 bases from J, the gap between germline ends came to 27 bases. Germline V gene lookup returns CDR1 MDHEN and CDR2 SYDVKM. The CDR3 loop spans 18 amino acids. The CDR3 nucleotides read TGTGCCAGCAGGGGGAGGGGGCCCTCCCACACCTCTATCTACGAGCAGTACTTC. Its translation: CASRGRGPSHTSIYEQYF.

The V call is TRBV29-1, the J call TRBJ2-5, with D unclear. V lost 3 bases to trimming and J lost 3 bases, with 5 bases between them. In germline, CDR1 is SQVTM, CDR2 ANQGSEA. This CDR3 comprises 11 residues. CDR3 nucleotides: TGCAGCGTTGACCCAGAAGAGACCCAGTACTTC. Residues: CSVDPEETQYF.

The CDR3 is CAWSADRTQETQYF. The DNA for the CDR3 is TGTGCCTGGAGTGCAGACAGGACTCAAGAGACCCAGTACTTC. The rearrangement links TRBV30 to TRBJ2-5, with D perhaps TRBD1 (6 bases). V dropped 1 base and J dropped 2 bases, with 11 bases sitting between them. The germline V gene encodes CDR1 GTSNPN and CDR2 SVGIG (reference sequence). This CDR3 contains 14 residues.

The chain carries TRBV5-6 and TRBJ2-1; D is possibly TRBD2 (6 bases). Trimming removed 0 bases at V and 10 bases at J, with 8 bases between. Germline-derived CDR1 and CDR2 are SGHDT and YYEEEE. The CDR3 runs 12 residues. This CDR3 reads CASSLGDSEQFF. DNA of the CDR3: TGTGCCAGCAGCTTGGGGGACTCCGAGCAGTTCTTC.

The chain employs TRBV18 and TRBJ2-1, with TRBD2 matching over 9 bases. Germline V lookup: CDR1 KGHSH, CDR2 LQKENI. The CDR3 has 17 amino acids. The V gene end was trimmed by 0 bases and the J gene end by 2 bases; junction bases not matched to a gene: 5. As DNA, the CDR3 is TGTGCCAGCTCACCACCGGGAGCGGGAGGCACCTACAATGAGCAGTTCTTC. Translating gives CASSPPGAGGTYNEQFF.

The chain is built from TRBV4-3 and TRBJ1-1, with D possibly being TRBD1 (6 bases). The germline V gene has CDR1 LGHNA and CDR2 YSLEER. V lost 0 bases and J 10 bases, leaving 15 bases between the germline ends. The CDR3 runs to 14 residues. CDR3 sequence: CASSQDPGQRGAFF. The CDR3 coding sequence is TGCGCCAGCAGCCAAGATCCAGGACAGCGAGGAGCTTTCTTT.

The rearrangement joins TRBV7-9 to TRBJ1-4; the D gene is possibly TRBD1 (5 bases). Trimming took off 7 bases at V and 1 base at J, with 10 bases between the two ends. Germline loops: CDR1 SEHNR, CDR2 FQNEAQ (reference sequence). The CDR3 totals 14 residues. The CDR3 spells CASTGGVTNEKLFF. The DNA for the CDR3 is TGTGCCAGCACCGGAGGGGTAACTAATGAAAAACTGTTTTTT.

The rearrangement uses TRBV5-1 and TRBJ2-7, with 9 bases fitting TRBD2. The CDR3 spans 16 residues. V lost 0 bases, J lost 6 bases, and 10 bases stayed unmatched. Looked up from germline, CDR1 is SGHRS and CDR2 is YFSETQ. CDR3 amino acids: CASSLAWGLAGREQYF. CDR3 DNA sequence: TGCGCCAGCAGCTTGGCTTGGGGGCTAGCGGGACGCGAGCAGTACTTC.

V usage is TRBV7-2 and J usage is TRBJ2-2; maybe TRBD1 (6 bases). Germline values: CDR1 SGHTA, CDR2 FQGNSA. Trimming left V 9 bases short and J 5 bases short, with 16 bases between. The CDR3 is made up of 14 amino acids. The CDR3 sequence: CASSDGQWTGELFF. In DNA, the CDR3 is TGTGCCAGTAGCGATGGACAGTGGACCGGGGAGCTGTTTTTT.

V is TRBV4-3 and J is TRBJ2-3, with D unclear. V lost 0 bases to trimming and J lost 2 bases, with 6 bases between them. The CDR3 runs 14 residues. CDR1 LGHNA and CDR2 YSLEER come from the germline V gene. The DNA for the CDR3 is TGCGCCAGCAGCCAAGATGGCAACACAGATACGCAGTATTTT. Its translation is CASSQDGNTDTQYF.

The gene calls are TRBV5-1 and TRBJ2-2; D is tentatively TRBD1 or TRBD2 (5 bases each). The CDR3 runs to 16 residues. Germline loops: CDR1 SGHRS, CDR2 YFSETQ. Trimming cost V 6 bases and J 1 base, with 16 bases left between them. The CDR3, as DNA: TGCGCCAGCAAGGAATCCGGGACCCTGAACACCGGGGAGCTGTTTTTT. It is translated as CASKESGTLNTGELFF.

In DNA, the CDR3 is TGTGCCAGCAGCTTAGGGGTCATTCCCAATCAGCCCCAGCATTTT. This gives the protein CASSLGVIPNQPQHF. The chain recombines TRBV7-2 with TRBJ1-5, with D hard to call. The length of the CDR3 is 15 residues. Germline values: CDR1 SGHTA, CDR2 FQGNSA. V was pared by 1 base and J by 3 bases, with 10 bases between.

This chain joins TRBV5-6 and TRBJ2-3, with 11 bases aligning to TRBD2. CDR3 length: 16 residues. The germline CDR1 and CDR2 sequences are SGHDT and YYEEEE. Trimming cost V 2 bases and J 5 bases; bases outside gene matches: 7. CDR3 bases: TGTGCCAGCAGCTTCCTAGCGGGAGGAGAGGGAGATACGCAGTATTTT. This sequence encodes CASSFLAGGEGDTQYF.

Here the CDR3 DNA reads TGCGCCAGCAGCCAAGATGGGCCGCAGCACAATCAGCCCCAGCATTTT. This translates into CASSQDGPQHNQPQHF. The chain has TRBV4-1 and TRBJ1-5; D is unclear. V shed 0 bases and J shed 3 bases, with 12 bases lying between them. Germline V CDR1 and CDR2: MGHRA, YSYEKL. There are 16 residues in the CDR3.

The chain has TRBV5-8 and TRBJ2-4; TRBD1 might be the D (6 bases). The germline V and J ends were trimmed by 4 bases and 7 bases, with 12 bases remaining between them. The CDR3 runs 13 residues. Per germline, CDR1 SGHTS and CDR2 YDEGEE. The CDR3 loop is CASSLTGPNIQYF. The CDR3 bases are TGTGCCAGCAGCCTGACAGGTCCCAACATTCAGTACTTC.

This chain's CDR3 is CASGEQGATEAFF. The CDR3 nucleotides read TGTGCTAGTGGGGAACAGGGGGCAACTGAAGCTTTCTTT. The chain carries TRBV12-5 and TRBJ1-1, with 9 bases that match TRBD1. The CDR3 is 13 residues long. V lost 6 bases, J lost 5 bases, and 4 bases stayed unmatched. Germline-derived CDR1 and CDR2 are LGHNT and FRNRAP. Drawing the rest from reference TRBV12-5 and TRBJ1-1, the complete variable domain is DARVTQTPRHKVTEMGQEVTMRCQPILGHNTVFWYRQTMMQGLELLAYFRNRAPLDDSGMPKDRFSAEMPDATLATLKIQPSEPRDSAVYFCASGEQGATEAFFGQGTRLTVV.

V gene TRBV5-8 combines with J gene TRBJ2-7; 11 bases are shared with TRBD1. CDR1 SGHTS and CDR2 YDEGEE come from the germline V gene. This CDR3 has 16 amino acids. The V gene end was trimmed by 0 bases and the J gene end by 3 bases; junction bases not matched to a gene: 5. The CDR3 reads CASSLATGTGGYEQYF. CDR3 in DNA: TGTGCCAGCAGCTTGGCCACCGGGACAGGGGGCTACGAGCAGTACTTC.

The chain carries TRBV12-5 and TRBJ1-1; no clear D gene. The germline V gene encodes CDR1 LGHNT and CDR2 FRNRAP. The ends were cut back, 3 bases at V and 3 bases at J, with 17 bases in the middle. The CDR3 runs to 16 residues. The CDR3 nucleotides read TGTGCTAGTGGTTTCCTGGGCTTAAATTACGACACTGAAGCTTTCTTT. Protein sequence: CASGFLGLNYDTEAFF.

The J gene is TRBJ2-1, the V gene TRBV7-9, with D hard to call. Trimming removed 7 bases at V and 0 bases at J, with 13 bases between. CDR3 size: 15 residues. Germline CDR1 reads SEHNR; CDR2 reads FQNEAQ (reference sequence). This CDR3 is CASIVRVSSYNEQFF. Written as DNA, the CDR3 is TGTGCCAGCATAGTCCGGGTTAGCTCCTACAATGAGCAGTTCTTC.

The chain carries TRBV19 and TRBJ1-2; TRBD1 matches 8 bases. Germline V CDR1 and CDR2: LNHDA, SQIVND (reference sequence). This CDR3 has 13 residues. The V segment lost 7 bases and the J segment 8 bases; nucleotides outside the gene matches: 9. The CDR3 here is CASTVGRGQGYTF. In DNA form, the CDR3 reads TGTGCCAGTACCGTCGGCAGGGGGCAGGGCTACACCTTC.

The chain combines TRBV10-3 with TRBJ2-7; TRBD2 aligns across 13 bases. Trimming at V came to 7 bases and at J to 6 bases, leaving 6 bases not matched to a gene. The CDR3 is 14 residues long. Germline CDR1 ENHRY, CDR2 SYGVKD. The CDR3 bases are TGTGCCATCAAACCGGGACTAGCGGGATTCGAGCAGTACTTC. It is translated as CAIKPGLAGFEQYF.

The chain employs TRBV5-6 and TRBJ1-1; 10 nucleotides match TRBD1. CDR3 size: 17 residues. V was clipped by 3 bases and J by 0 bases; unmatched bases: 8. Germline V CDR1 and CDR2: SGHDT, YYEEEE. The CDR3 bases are TGTGCCAGCAGCTCAGTAGACAGGGGGCGGATGAACACTGAAGCTTTCTTT. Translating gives CASSSVDRGRMNTEAFF.

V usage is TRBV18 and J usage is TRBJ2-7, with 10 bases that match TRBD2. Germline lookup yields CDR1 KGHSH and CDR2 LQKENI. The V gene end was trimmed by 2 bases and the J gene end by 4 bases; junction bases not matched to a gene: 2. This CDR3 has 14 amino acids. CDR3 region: CASSPASGSYEQYF. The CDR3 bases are TGTGCCAGCTCACCAGCTAGCGGGAGTTACGAGCAGTACTTC.